This T cell receptor (beta chain) emerged from a study of shared clonotypes between healthy human individuals. Overall study: Ranging from 18 to 49 in age, donors were a couple of women and a few men.

Concerning this clone: Its antigen is not known.

Repertoires were generated with immunoSEQ multiplex PCR, while TCRdb's copy carries only in-frame clones and drops some. The sample has some 1.5 million clones; approximately 96% are singletons. Unmatched junction bases numbered 9, after V lost 2 bases and J lost 5 bases. Germline V gene data show CDR1 as MRHNA and CDR2 as SNTAGT. The CDR3 loop spans 16 amino acids. Into CD45RA+ naive and CD45RA-negative memory subsets, the CD4+ cells were split. General observations from the study: Naive subsets generally had larger estimated richness than memory subsets. Donor clonotype sharing was expected to depend on sequencing depth.

This chain links TRBV6-4 with TRBJ2-1; 7 nucleotides agree with TRBD2. This clonotype was sampled from a young man in good health. The sample comprised naive CD4+ T cells sorted from blood. Subset defined: CD45RA+ positively selected. CDR3 in DNA: TGTGCCAGCAGTGACATAGCGACTAGCAGACACAATGAGCAGTTCTTC. It specifies CASSDIATSRHNEQFF.